Listed here are 5 T cell receptor beta chains from one sample, sequenced in a study of CD8 T cells in Susac syndrome. Random-hexamer reverse transcription was applied to about 0.45 to 1 ug RNA. Via MiXCR, TCRdb re-called the immunoSEQ multiplex PCR reads, giving one row per CDR3 protein. The sample lists over 150,000 distinct CDR3 sequences, 85% to 95% occurring once. The sequencing input was CD4+ T cells from PBMCs. The source is a human donor with multiple sclerosis.

The gene calls are TRBV30 and TRBJ2-6; no clear D. Germline values: CDR1 GTSNPN, CDR2 SVGIG (reference sequence). V lost 2 bases and J lost 0, with 11 bases in between. The CDR3 runs 16 residues. The CDR3 DNA is TGTGCCTGGAGTTGGCCAGGTAGCTCTGGGGCCAACGTCCTGACTTTC. Translated, it gives CAWSWPGSSGANVLTF.

The V gene is TRBV5-4, the J gene TRBJ1-6; TRBD1 is a possible D gene (6 bases). This CDR3 comprises 15 residues. V was clipped by 1 base and J by 10 bases, with 15 bases between them. Germline CDR1 reads SGHNT; CDR2 reads YYREEE (reference sequence). This chain's CDR3 is CASSLQTKGDSPLHF. The CDR3 nucleotides read TGTGCCAGCAGCTTGCAGACAAAGGGGGACTCACCCCTCCACTTT.

V is TRBV27 and J is TRBJ2-1; D possibly matches TRBD1 or TRBD2 (5 bases each). V lost 7 bases to trimming and J lost 8 bases, with 15 bases between them. This CDR3 contains 13 residues. Germline V lookup: CDR1 MNHEY, CDR2 SMNVEV (reference sequence). CDR3 nucleotide sequence: TGTGCCAGCACCGATTACGGGGCCGATGAGCAGTTCTTC. Translating gives CASTDYGADEQFF.

The chain uses TRBV3-1 and TRBJ1-1; TRBD1 is a possible D gene (6 bases). CDR3 size: 14 residues. Germline CDR1 LGHDT, CDR2 YNNKEL (reference sequence). V was pared by 4 bases and J by 4 bases, with 13 bases between. The CDR3 region is CASSPDRRGTEAFF. The CDR3 region has the DNA TGTGCCAGCAGCCCCGACAGGAGGGGCACTGAAGCTTTCTTT.

This clonotype was seen only once. The V and J genes are TRBV6-5 and TRBJ1-5; weak D call: TRBD1 (5 bases). CDR1 is MNHEY and CDR2 is SVGAGI in the germline V gene. This CDR3 is 14 amino acids long. The CDR3 region has the DNA TGTGCTACGGGGGTTGGGCCCCTCAATCAGCCCCAGCATTTT. It specifies CATGVGPLNQPQHF.